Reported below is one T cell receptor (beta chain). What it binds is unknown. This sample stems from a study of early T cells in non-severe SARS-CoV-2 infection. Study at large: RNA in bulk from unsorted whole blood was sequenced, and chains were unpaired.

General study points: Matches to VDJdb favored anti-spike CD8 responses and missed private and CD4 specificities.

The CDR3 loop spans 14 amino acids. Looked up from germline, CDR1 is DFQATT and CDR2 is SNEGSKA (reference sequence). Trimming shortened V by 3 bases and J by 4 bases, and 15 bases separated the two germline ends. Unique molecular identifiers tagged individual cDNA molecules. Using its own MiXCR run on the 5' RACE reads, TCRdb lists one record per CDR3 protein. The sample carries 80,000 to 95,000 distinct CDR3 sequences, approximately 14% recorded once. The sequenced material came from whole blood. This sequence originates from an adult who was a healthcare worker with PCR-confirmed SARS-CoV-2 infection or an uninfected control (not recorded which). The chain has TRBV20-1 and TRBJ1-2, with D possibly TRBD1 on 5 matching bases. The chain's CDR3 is CSASTPGRPYGYTF. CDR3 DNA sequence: TGCAGTGCTAGTACTCCGGGACGGCCCTATGGCTACACCTTC.